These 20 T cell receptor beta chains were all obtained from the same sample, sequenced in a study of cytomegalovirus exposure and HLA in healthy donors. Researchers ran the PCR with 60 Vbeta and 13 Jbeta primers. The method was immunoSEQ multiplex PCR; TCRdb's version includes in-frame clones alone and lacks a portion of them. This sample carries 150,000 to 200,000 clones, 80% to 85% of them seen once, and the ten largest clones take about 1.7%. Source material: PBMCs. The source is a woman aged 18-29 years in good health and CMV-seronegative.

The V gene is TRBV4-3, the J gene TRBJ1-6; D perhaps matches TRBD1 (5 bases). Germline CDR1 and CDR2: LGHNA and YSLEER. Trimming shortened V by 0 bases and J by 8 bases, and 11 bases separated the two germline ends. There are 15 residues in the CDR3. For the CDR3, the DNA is TGCGCCAGCAGCCAAGAGGGGGGGGGTCATTCACCCCTCCACTTT. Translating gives CASSQEGGGHSPLHF.

The CDR3 coding sequence is TGTGCCAGCAGTTTGAGGTCGTATGCTGGGGCCAACGTCCTGACTTTC. Translating it yields CASSLRSYAGANVLTF. The J gene is TRBJ2-6, the V gene TRBV27; D unresolved. Germline V gene sequence: CDR1 MNHEY, CDR2 SMNVEV (reference sequence). This CDR3 comprises 16 residues. Deletions cut 3 bases from V and 2 bases from J, with 11 bases between.

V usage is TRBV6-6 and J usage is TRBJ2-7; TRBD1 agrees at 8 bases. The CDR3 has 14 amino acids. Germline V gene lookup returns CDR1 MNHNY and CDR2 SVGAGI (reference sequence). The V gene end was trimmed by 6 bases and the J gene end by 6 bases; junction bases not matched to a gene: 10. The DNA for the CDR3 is TGTGCCAGCAGGAAGTCAGGGGGCCTTTCCGAGCAGTACGTC. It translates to CASRKSGGLSEQYV.

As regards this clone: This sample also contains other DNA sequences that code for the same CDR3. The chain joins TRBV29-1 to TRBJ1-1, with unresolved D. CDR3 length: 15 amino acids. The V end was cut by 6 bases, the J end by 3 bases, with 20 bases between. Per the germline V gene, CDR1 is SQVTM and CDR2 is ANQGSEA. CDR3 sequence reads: CSVLTLAGIDTEAFF. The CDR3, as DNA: TGCAGCGTCCTGACTTTGGCCGGGATCGACACTGAAGCTTTCTTT.

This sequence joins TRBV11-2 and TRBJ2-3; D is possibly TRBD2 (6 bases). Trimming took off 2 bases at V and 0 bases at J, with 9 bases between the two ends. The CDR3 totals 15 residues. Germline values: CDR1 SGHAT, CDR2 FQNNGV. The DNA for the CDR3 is TGTGCCAGCAGCTTACTAGCGCCGAGCACAGATACGCAGTATTTT. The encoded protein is CASSLLAPSTDTQYF.

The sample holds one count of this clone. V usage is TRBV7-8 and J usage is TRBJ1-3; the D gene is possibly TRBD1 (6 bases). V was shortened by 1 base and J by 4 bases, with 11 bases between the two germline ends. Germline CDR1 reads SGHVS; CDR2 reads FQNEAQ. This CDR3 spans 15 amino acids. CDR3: CASSLGGGFGNTIYF. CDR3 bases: TGTGCCAGCAGCTTAGGGGGGGGCTTCGGAAACACCATATATTTT.

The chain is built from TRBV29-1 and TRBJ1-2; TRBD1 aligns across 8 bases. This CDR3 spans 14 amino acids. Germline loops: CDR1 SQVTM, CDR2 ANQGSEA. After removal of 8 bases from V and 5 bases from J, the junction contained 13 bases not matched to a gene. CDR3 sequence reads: CSFRTGRHLYGYTF. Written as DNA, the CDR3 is TGCAGCTTCCGGACAGGGAGGCACCTATATGGCTACACCTTC.

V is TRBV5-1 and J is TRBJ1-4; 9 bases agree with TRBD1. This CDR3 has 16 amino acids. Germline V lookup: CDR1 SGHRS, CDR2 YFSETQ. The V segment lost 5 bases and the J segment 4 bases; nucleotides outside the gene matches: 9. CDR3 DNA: TGCGCCAGCAGTCGAGGACAGGGGTCCCTTAATGAAAAACTGTTTTTT. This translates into CASSRGQGSLNEKLFF.

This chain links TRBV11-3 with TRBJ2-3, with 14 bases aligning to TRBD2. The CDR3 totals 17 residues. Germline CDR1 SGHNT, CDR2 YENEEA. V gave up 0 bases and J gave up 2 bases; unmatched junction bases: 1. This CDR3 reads CASSLEGLAGATDTQYF. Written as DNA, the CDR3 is TGTGCCAGCAGCTTAGAGGGACTAGCGGGAGCCACAGATACGCAGTATTTT.

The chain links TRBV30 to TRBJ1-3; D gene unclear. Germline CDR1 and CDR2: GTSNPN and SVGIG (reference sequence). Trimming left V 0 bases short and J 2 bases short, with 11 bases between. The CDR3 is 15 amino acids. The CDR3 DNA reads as TGTGCCTGGAGTGTACCGGGAGGTGCTGGAAACACCATATATTTT. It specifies CAWSVPGGAGNTIYF.

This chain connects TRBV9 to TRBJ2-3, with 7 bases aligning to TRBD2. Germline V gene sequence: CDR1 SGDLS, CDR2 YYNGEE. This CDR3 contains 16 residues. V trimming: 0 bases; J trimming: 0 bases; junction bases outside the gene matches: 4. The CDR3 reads CASSVVGGSSTDTQYF. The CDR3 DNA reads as TGTGCCAGCAGCGTAGTTGGCGGGAGTAGCACAGATACGCAGTATTTT.

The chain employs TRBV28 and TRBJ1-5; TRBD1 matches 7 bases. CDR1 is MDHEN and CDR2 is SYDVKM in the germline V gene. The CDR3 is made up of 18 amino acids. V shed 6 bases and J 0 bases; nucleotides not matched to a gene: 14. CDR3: CASSPDRVRGYSNQPQHF. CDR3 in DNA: TGTGCCAGCAGCCCAGACAGGGTACGGGGTTATAGCAATCAGCCCCAGCATTTT.

CDR3 sequence: CASSLDTGNSEQYF. For the CDR3, the DNA is TGCGCCAGCAGCTTGGACACAGGGAATAGCGAGCAGTACTTC. The chain recombines TRBV5-1 with TRBJ2-7; maybe TRBD1 (6 bases). The germline V gene encodes CDR1 SGHRS and CDR2 YFSETQ. The CDR3 length is 14 residues. V dropped 0 bases and J dropped 6 bases, with 13 bases sitting between them.

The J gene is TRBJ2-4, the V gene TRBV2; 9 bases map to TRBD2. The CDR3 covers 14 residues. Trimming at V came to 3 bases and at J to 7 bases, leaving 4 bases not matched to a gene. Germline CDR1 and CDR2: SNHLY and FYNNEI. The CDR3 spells CASSETSGRNIQYF. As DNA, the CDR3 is TGTGCCAGCAGTGAGACTAGCGGACGGAACATTCAGTACTTC.

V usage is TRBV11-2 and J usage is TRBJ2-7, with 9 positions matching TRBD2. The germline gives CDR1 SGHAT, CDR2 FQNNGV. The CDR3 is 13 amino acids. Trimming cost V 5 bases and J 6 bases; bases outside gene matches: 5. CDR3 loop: CASSRSGRGEQYF. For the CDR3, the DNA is TGTGCCAGCAGCCGTAGCGGGAGAGGCGAGCAGTACTTC.

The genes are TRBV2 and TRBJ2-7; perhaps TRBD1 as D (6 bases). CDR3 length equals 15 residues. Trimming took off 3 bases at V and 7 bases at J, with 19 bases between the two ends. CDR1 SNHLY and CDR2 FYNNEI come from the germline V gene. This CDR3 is CASSDNGAGAWEQYF. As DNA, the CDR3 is TGTGCCAGCAGTGATAATGGGGCAGGGGCTTGGGAGCAGTACTTC.

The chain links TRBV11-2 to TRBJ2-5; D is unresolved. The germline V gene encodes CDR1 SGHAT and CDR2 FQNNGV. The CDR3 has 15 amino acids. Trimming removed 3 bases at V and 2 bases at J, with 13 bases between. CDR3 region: CASSFSVVAQETQYF. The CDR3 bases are TGTGCCAGCAGCTTTTCTGTGGTGGCTCAAGAGACCCAGTACTTC.

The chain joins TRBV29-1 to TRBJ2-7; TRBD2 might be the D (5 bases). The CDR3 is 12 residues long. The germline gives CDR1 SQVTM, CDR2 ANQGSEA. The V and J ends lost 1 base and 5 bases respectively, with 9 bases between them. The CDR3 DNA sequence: TGCAGCGTTGAAGGAGAGGGTGACGAGCAGTACGTC. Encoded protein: CSVEGEGDEQYV.

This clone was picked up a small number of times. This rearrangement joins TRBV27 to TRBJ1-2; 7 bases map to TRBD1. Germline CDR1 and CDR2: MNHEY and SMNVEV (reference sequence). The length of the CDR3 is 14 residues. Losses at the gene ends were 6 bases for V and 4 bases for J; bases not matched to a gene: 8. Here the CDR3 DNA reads TGTGCCAGCAGGGGACAGTTAAAAAGCTATGGCTACACCTTC. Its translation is CASRGQLKSYGYTF.

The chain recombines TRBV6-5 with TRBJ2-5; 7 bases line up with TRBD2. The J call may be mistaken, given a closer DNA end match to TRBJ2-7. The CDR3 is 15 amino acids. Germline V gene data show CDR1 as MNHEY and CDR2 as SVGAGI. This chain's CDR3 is CASSYYGTIPYEQYF. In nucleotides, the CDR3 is TGTGCCAGCAGTTACTACGGGACTATTCCCTACGAGCAGTACTTC.